This TCR beta chain stems from a study of T cells in Graves' hyperthyroidism and ophthalmopathy. Study results and caveats: Model-based prediction identified ophthalmopathy a median about 7 months prior to its onset.

J gave up 9 bases and V 5 bases, and 16 bases lay outside the gene matches. This CDR3 has 16 amino acids. CDR1 is SGHTA, CDR2 FQGNSA, per germline. Using RNA transcripts as the source, TCR beta CDR3 regions were amplified. An initial round of RT-PCR targeting the TCR CDR3 relied on the HTBI primer set. TCRdb called the multiplex PCR reads again in MiXCR, with one record for every CDR3 protein. This table holds more than 300,000 distinct CDR3 sequences, about 15% found once. This clonotype was observed many times. Its specificity is not known. The TCR originated in a woman under 40 with Graves' ophthalmopathy. Sequencing was done on a sample of blood. The chain couples TRBV7-2 to TRBJ2-1, with 7 bases that match TRBD1. CDR3: CASSRTGTAAYGEQFF. In nucleotides, the CDR3 is TGTGCCAGCAGCCGGACCGGGACAGCAGCCTATGGTGAGCAGTTCTTC. The full variable domain, rest sourced from reference TRBV7-2 and TRBJ2-1, is GAGVSQSPSNKVTEKGKDVELRCDPISGHTALYWYRQSLGQGLEFLIYFQGNSAPDKSGLPSDRFSAERTGGSVSTLTIQRTQQEDSAVYLCASSRTGTAAYGEQFFGPGTRLTVL.